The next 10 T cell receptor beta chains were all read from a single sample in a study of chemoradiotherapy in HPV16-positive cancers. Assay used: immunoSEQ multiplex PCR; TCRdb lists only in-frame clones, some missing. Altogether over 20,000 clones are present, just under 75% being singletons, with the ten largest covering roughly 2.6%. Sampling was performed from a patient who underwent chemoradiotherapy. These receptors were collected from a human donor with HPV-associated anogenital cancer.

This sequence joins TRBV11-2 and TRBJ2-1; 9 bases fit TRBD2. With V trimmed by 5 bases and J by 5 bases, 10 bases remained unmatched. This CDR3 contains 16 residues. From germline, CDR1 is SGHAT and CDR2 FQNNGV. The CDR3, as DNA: TGTGCCAGCAGCCCAGGACTAGCGTACGGGGACAATGAGCAGTTCTTC. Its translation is CASSPGLAYGDNEQFF. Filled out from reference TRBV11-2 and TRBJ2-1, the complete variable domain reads EAGVAQSPRYKIIEKRQSVAFWCNPISGHATLYWYQQILGQGPKLLIQFQNNGVVDDSQLPKDRFSAERLKGVDSTLKIQPAKLEDSAVYLCASSPGLAYGDNEQFFGPGTRLTVL.

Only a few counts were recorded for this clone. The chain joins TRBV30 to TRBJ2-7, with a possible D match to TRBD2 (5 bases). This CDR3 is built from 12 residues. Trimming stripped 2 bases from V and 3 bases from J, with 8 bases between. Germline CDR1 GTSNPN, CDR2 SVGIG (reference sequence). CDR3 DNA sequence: TGTGCCTGGAGTAACGGACTCTACGAGCAGTACTTC. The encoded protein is CAWSNGLYEQYF.

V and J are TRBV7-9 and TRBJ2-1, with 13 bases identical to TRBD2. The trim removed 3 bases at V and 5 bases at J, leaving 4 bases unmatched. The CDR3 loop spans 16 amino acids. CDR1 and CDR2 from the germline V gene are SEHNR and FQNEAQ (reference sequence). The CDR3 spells CASSFYGLAGDNEQFF. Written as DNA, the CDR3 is TGTGCCAGCAGCTTTTATGGACTAGCGGGAGACAATGAGCAGTTCTTC.

CDR3 DNA: TGCGCCAGCAGCGGGAGGACAGGGGCCTACGAGCAGTACTTC. Protein product: CASSGRTGAYEQYF. The chain has TRBV5-1 and TRBJ2-7; 9 positions match TRBD1. This CDR3 has 14 amino acids. Trimming removed 4 bases from V and 2 bases from J; junction bases left unmatched: 4. The germline CDR1 and CDR2 sequences are SGHRS and YFSETQ. Supplemented by reference TRBV5-1 and TRBJ2-7, the full variable domain reads KAGVTQTPRYLIKTRGQQVTLSCSPISGHRSVSWYQQTPGQGLQFLFEYFSETQRNKGNFPGRFSGRQFSNSRSEMNVSTLELGDSALYLCASSGRTGAYEQYFGPGTRLTVT.

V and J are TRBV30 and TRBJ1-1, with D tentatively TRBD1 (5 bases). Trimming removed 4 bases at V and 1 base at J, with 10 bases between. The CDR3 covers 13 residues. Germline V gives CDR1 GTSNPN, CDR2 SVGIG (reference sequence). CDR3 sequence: CAWTWGRNTEAFF. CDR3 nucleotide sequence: TGTGCCTGGACCTGGGGGAGGAACACTGAAGCTTTCTTT. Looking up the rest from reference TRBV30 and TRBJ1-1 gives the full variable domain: SQTIHQWPATLVQPVGSPLSLECTVEGTSNPNLYWYRQAAGRGLQLLFYSVGIGQISSEVPQNLSASRPQDRQFILSSKKLLLSDSGFYLCAWTWGRNTEAFFGQGTRLTVV.

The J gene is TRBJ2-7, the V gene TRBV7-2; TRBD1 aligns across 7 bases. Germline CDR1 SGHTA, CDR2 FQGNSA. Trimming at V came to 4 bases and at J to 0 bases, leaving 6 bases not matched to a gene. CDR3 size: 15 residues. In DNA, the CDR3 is TGTGCCAGCAGCTCCTCTCCAGGGGGCTCCTACGAGCAGTACTTC. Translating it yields CASSSSPGGSYEQYF.

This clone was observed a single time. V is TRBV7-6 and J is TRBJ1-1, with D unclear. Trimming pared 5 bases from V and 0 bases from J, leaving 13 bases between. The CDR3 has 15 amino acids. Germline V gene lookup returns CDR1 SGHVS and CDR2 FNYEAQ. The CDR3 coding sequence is TGTGCCAGCAGCCTGGGCGGAGTCCTGAACACTGAAGCTTTCTTT. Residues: CASSLGGVLNTEAFF.

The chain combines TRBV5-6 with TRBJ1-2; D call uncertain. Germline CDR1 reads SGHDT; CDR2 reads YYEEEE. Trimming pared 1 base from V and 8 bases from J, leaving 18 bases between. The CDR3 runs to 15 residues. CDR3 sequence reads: CASSLSFEELVGYTF. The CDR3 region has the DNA TGTGCCAGCAGCTTGTCCTTCGAAGAGTTAGTGGGCTACACCTTC. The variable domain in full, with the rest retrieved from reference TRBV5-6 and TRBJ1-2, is DAGVTQSPTHLIKTRGQQVTLRCSPKSGHDTVSWYQQALGQGPQFIFQYYEEEERQRGNFPDRFSGHQFPNYSSELNVNALLLGDSALYLCASSLSFEELVGYTFGSGTRLTVV.

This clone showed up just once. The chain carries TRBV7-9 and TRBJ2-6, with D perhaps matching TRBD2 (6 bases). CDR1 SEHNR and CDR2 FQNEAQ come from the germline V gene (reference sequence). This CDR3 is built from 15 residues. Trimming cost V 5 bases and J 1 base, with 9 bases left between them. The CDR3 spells CASSHRGSGANVLTF. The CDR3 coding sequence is TGTGCCAGCAGCCACCGGGGGTCTGGGGCCAACGTCCTGACTTTC.

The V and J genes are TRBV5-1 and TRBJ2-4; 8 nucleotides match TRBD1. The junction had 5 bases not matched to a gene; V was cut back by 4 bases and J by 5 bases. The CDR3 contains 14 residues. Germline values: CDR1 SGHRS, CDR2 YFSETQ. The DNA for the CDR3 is TGCGCCAGCAGCACCCCAGGGGGCCAAAACATTCAGTACTTC. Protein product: CASSTPGGQNIQYF.